The 29 T cell receptor beta chains presented below share a single source sample, sequenced in a study of cytomegalovirus exposure and HLA in healthy donors. 13 Jbeta primers and 60 Vbeta primers were used for the PCR. Generated by immunoSEQ multiplex PCR, the TCRdb table keeps only in-frame clones and is missing some. The sample gives 200,000 to 250,000 clones, about three quarters of which show up once; around 2% is in the top ten. Sequenced material: PBMCs. Every receptor here comes from a man aged 18 to 35 in good health and CMV-seronegative.

V and J are TRBV28 and TRBJ2-7, with 10 bases fitting TRBD2. The CDR3 is 15 amino acids. The germline V gene encodes CDR1 MDHEN and CDR2 SYDVKM. The J segment lost 5 bases and the V segment lost 4 bases, leaving 8 bases of the junction unmatched. As DNA, the CDR3 is TGTGCCAGCAGTTCCCCAAAAGCGGGGGGGCACGAGCAGTACTTC. Residues: CASSSPKAGGHEQYF. Complete variable domain (other parts from reference TRBV28 and TRBJ2-7): DVKVTQSSRYLVKRTGEKVFLECVQDMDHENMFWYRQDPGLGLRLIYFSYDVKMKEKGDIPEGYSVSREKKERFSLILESASTNQTSMYLCASSSPKAGGHEQYFGPGTRLTVT.

The rearrangement uses TRBV25-1 and TRBJ2-1; 7 bases align to TRBD2. CDR1 MGHDK and CDR2 SYGVNS come from the germline V gene. The CDR3 runs 18 residues. The junction had 13 bases not matched to a gene; V was cut back by 5 bases and J by 0 bases. CDR3 protein: CASSPTRGVESSYNEQFF. The DNA for the CDR3 is TGTGCCAGCAGTCCAACCCGGGGGGTTGAAAGCTCCTACAATGAGCAGTTCTTC.

This chain connects TRBV2 to TRBJ2-7, with 8 bases lining up with TRBD1. The length of the CDR3 is 14 residues. CDR1 is SNHLY, CDR2 FYNNEI, per germline. Trimming cost V 8 bases and J 0 bases; bases outside gene matches: 6. CDR3 in amino acids: CASGEQGDSYEQYF. The DNA for the CDR3 is TGTGCCAGCGGGGAACAGGGGGACTCCTACGAGCAGTACTTC.

The chain carries TRBV5-8 and TRBJ2-5; D is possibly TRBD2 (6 bases). This CDR3 is 16 amino acids long. Deletions cut 0 bases from V and 2 bases from J, with 14 bases between. Looked up from germline, CDR1 is SGHTS and CDR2 is YDEGEE. CDR3 DNA: TGTGCCAGCAGCTTGGTGGGGGGAGCGGATCAAGAGACCCAGTACTTC. As protein: CASSLVGGADQETQYF.

The rearrangement joins TRBV5-4 to TRBJ2-6, with 9 bases that match TRBD1. The ends lost 7 bases at V and 2 bases at J; junction bases unmatched: 13. The CDR3 loop spans 18 amino acids. Germline V gives CDR1 SGHNT, CDR2 YYREEE (reference sequence). For the CDR3, the DNA is TGTGCCAGCTCCTGGAGGGGACAGGGAACTGCTGGGGCCAACGTCCTGACTTTC. Its protein is CASSWRGQGTAGANVLTF.

The chain couples TRBV11-2 to TRBJ2-7; 9 bases are a match to TRBD2. Unmatched junction bases numbered 3, after V lost 3 bases and J lost 3 bases. The CDR3 is 14 amino acids. CDR1 SGHAT and CDR2 FQNNGV come from the germline V gene. CDR3 coding DNA: TGTGCCAGCAGCTTGTGGACTAGCGTCTACGAGCAGTACTTC. Protein: CASSLWTSVYEQYF.

The chain links TRBV12-5 to TRBJ1-2; TRBD1 matches at 11 bases. V lost 5 bases to trimming and J lost 5 bases; unmatched junction nucleotides: 4. Germline CDR1 is LGHNT and CDR2 is FRNRAP. The CDR3 is 14 amino acids. The CDR3 sequence: CASGRTGGGYGYTF. The CDR3 bases are TGTGCTAGTGGTCGGACAGGGGGCGGTTATGGCTACACCTTC. Looking up the rest from reference TRBV12-5 and TRBJ1-2 gives the full variable domain: DARVTQTPRHKVTEMGQEVTMRCQPILGHNTVFWYRQTMMQGLELLAYFRNRAPLDDSGMPKDRFSAEMPDATLATLKIQPSEPRDSAVYFCASGRTGGGYGYTFGSGTRLTVV.

This sequence joins TRBV29-1 and TRBJ2-3; weak D call: TRBD2 (5 bases). Germline-derived CDR1 and CDR2 are SQVTM and ANQGSEA. Trimming shortened V by 2 bases and J by 0 bases, and 12 bases separated the two germline ends. The CDR3 is made up of 15 amino acids. CDR3 in amino acids: CSVEFPGWSTDTQYF. Written as DNA, the CDR3 is TGCAGCGTTGAATTCCCGGGATGGAGCACAGATACGCAGTATTTT.

This clone was found once. The J gene is TRBJ2-2, the V gene TRBV5-6; D may be TRBD2 (5 bases). This CDR3 comprises 16 residues. The V end was cut by 1 base, the J end by 6 bases, with 16 bases between. Per germline, CDR1 SGHDT and CDR2 YYEEEE. CDR3 sequence (DNA): TGTGCCAGCAGCTTGCGTTCTCGGGGAGTTGCCGGGGAGCTGTTTTTT. Amino acid sequence: CASSLRSRGVAGELFF. Complete variable domain (other parts from reference TRBV5-6 and TRBJ2-2): DAGVTQSPTHLIKTRGQQVTLRCSPKSGHDTVSWYQQALGQGPQFIFQYYEEEERQRGNFPDRFSGHQFPNYSSELNVNALLLGDSALYLCASSLRSRGVAGELFFGEGSRLTVL.

This chain links TRBV6-1 with TRBJ1-2, with unresolved D. The CDR3 is 13 residues long. CDR1 and CDR2 (germline): MNHNS, SASEGT. Trimming removed 6 bases from V and 8 bases from J, with 16 bases in between. The CDR3 region has the DNA TGTGCCAGCAGGGGAAGTTCAGGAGGCGGCTACACCTTC. Protein: CASRGSSGGGYTF.

This sequence joins TRBV5-1 and TRBJ2-7; TRBD1 aligns across 9 bases. The CDR3 contains 13 residues. CDR1 is SGHRS, CDR2 YFSETQ, per germline. V was clipped by 3 bases and J by 10 bases; unmatched bases: 8. The CDR3 DNA reads as TGCGCCAGCAGCTCGGGACAGGGCCAAAGTCAGTACTTC. As protein: CASSSGQGQSQYF.

The chain has TRBV4-2 and TRBJ2-1; D is possibly TRBD2 (6 bases). V lost 4 bases, J lost 5 bases, and 9 bases lay in between. CDR1 and CDR2 (germline): LGHNA, YNFKEQ. The CDR3 contains 13 residues. In nucleotides, the CDR3 is TGTGCCAGCAGCCGGGACTTCAACAATGAGCAGTTCTTC. Translated, it gives CASSRDFNNEQFF.

V gene TRBV5-1 combines with J gene TRBJ1-1, with D unclear. The CDR3 runs to 14 residues. Deletions cut 0 bases from V and 6 bases from J, with 12 bases between. The germline gives CDR1 SGHRS, CDR2 YFSETQ. The CDR3 region is CASSLEVSGAEAFF. DNA of the CDR3: TGCGCCAGCAGCTTGGAGGTCAGCGGGGCTGAAGCTTTCTTT.

This clone was seen only a few times. The chain is built from TRBV10-1 and TRBJ1-1, with D possibly matching TRBD1 (6 bases). V lost 7 bases, J lost 8 bases, and 23 bases lay in between. This CDR3 region has 15 residues. CDR1 and CDR2 (germline): WNHNN, SYGVQD (reference sequence). The CDR3 sequence is CASKGGDPQHGEAFF. The CDR3 bases are TGCGCCAGCAAGGGGGGGGACCCTCAACATGGGGAAGCTTTCTTT.

This clone was detected a few times. V gene TRBV6-5 combines with J gene TRBJ2-7; TRBD2 agrees at 7 bases. The CDR3 is 15 amino acids. Germline-derived CDR1 and CDR2 are MNHEY and SVGAGI. Losses at the gene ends were 1 base for V and 2 bases for J; bases not matched to a gene: 5. CDR3 loop: CASSYLGRGAYEQYF. Written as DNA, the CDR3 is TGTGCCAGCAGTTACTTGGGGAGGGGAGCCTACGAGCAGTACTTC.

This clone has only a few counts. The chain has TRBV7-8 and TRBJ2-7; the match to TRBD1 covers 11 bases. The ends lost 4 bases at V and 8 bases at J; junction bases unmatched: 7. The CDR3 covers 14 residues. Germline V gene lookup returns CDR1 SGHVS and CDR2 FQNEAQ. The CDR3: CASSSGTGGSQQYF. The CDR3 DNA sequence: TGTGCCAGCAGCTCGGGGACAGGGGGATCTCAGCAGTACTTC.

The chain is built from TRBV9 and TRBJ1-3, with D unresolved. This CDR3 comprises 15 residues. V lost 0 bases, J lost 0 bases, and 7 bases lay in between. Per the germline V gene, CDR1 is SGDLS and CDR2 is YYNGEE. CDR3 region: CASSVGTTSGNTIYF. CDR3 nucleotide sequence: TGTGCCAGCAGCGTAGGGACTACCTCTGGAAACACCATATATTTT.

The chain is built from TRBV11-3 and TRBJ2-3; 9 bases match TRBD2. The length of the CDR3 is 15 residues. In germline, CDR1 is SGHNT, CDR2 YENEEA. V lost 5 bases and J lost 1; bases outside the gene matches: 4. The CDR3 nucleotides are TGTGCCAGCAGCGTTAGCGGGGGAGGCACAGATACGCAGTATTTT. Protein product: CASSVSGGGTDTQYF.

V usage is TRBV6-5 and J usage is TRBJ2-3; D may be TRBD2 (7 bases). This CDR3 contains 13 residues. Trimming pared 7 bases from V and 5 bases from J, leaving 13 bases between. In germline, CDR1 is MNHEY, CDR2 SVGAGI. The CDR3 bases are TGTGCCAGCATGGGAGGGGGAAGAGATACGCAGTATTTT. Its translation is CASMGGGRDTQYF.

As for this clone: This same CDR3 is encoded by further DNA sequences in the sample. The chain recombines TRBV6-5 with TRBJ1-1, with TRBD1 as a possible D gene (5 bases). The V end was cut by 0 bases, the J end by 3 bases, with 8 bases between. The CDR3 is made up of 14 amino acids. Germline V gene lookup returns CDR1 MNHEY and CDR2 SVGAGI. The CDR3 region has the DNA TGTGCCAGCAGTTACTCGCTCAGGGACACTGAAGCTTTCTTT. Residues: CASSYSLRDTEAFF.

This clone was detected once. The chain links TRBV5-5 to TRBJ2-3, with TRBD2 matching 11 bases. Germline lookup yields CDR1 SGHKS and CDR2 YYEKEE (reference sequence). CDR3 size: 14 residues. The junction had 5 bases not matched to a gene; V was cut back by 9 bases and J by 2 bases. In DNA form, the CDR3 reads TGTGCCACCGGGACTAGCGGCCTCACAGATACGCAGTATTTT. Its protein product is CATGTSGLTDTQYF.

The V call is TRBV9, the J call TRBJ2-5, with 13 bases aligning to TRBD2. This CDR3 is 17 amino acids long. Trimming removed 0 bases from V and 4 bases from J; junction bases left unmatched: 6. Germline V lookup: CDR1 SGDLS, CDR2 YYNGEE. CDR3: CASSVGGLAGEGETQYF. The CDR3 DNA follows: TGTGCCAGCAGCGTAGGCGGACTAGCGGGAGAGGGAGAGACCCAGTACTTC.

The chain has TRBV2 and TRBJ2-1, with 11 bases lining up with TRBD1. After removal of 9 bases from V and 0 bases from J, the junction contained 10 bases not matched to a gene. CDR3 length: 17 residues. The germline CDR1 and CDR2 sequences are SNHLY and FYNNEI. The CDR3 DNA reads TGTGCCAGATCAGGGACAGGGGGTAGTAGCTCCTACAATGAGCAGTTCTTC. This translates into CARSGTGGSSSYNEQFF. Drawing the rest from reference TRBV2 and TRBJ2-1, the complete variable domain is EPEVTQTPSHQVTQMGQEVILRCVPISNHLYFYWYRQILGQKVEFLVSFYNNEISEKSEIFDDQFSVERPDGSNFTLKIRSTKLEDSAMYFCARSGTGGSSSYNEQFFGPGTRLTVL.

The chain couples TRBV5-1 to TRBJ1-1, with 10 bases fitting TRBD1. This CDR3 spans 15 amino acids. V shed 4 bases and J 3 bases; nucleotides not matched to a gene: 6. Looked up from germline, CDR1 is SGHRS and CDR2 is YFSETQ. CDR3 region: CASSPRTGGDTEAFF. For the CDR3, the DNA is TGCGCCAGCAGCCCCCGGACAGGGGGAGACACTGAAGCTTTCTTT.

The J gene is TRBJ2-7, the V gene TRBV10-3; the match to TRBD1 covers 9 bases. This CDR3 is 15 amino acids long. V gave up 3 bases and J gave up 1 base; unmatched junction bases: 4. Germline values: CDR1 ENHRY, CDR2 SYGVKD. Written as DNA, the CDR3 is TGTGCCATCAGTGATGCGGGACAGGGTTCCTACGAGCAGTACTTC. Protein sequence: CAISDAGQGSYEQYF.

The gene calls are TRBV30 and TRBJ2-7; tentatively, D is TRBD1 (5 bases). Germline-derived CDR1 and CDR2 are GTSNPN and SVGIG (reference sequence). V dropped 4 bases and J dropped 2 bases, with 9 bases sitting between them. This CDR3 has 12 residues. The CDR3 reads CAWTPGPYEQYF. Written as DNA, the CDR3 is TGTGCCTGGACGCCAGGGCCCTACGAGCAGTACTTC.

The rearrangement links TRBV9 to TRBJ2-2; 7 bases agree with TRBD1. This CDR3 has 16 amino acids. Per the germline V gene, CDR1 is SGDLS and CDR2 is YYNGEE. The J segment lost 2 bases and the V segment lost 1 base, leaving 5 bases of the junction unmatched. The CDR3 DNA follows: TGTGCCAGCAGCGTAAACGAGGGGGCAAACACCGGGGAGCTGTTTTTT. As protein: CASSVNEGANTGELFF.

The genes are TRBV25-1 and TRBJ2-2; the D is unclear. Looked up from germline, CDR1 is MGHDK and CDR2 is SYGVNS. The CDR3 length is 15 residues. V dropped 2 bases and J dropped 6 bases, with 13 bases sitting between them. The CDR3 loop is CASSEGSLGAGELFF. In DNA form, the CDR3 reads TGTGCCAGCAGTGAAGGTTCTCTTGGAGCCGGGGAGCTGTTTTTT.

This clone was seen just once. The CDR3 DNA reads as TGTGCCAGCAGTATCCGGACAGTCGAGACCCAGTACTTC. Translation gives CASSIRTVETQYF. This chain joins TRBV6-1 and TRBJ2-5; D is possibly TRBD1 (6 bases). Between the trimmed V and J ends, which lost 5 bases and 5 bases, there was a span of 12 bases. This CDR3 spans 13 amino acids. Germline assignment: CDR1 MNHNS and CDR2 SASEGT.